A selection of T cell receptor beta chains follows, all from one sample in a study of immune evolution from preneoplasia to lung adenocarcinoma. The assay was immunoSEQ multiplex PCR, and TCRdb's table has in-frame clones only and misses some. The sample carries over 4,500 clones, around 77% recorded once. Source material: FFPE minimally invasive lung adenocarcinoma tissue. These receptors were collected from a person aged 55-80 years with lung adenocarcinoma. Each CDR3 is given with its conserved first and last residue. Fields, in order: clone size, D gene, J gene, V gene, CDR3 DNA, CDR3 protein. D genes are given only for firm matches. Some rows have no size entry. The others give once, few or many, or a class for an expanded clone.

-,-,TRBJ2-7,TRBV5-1,TGCGCCAGCAGCTTGGGGTCGTCTCTCCGGGCTTACGAGCAGTACTTC,CASSLGSSLRAYEQYF
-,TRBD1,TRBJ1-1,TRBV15,TGTGCCACCAGCAGAGATCCGGACAGGAGGAACACTGAAGCTTTCTTT,CATSRDPDRRNTEAFF
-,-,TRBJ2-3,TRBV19,TGTGCCAGTTCCCAAGCCACAGATACGCAGTATTTT,CASSQATDTQYF
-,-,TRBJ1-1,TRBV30,TGTGCCTGGAGTGTACGAGGACACAACACTGAAGCTTTCTTT,CAWSVRGHNTEAFF
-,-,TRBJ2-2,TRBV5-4,TGTGCCAGCACCGGGGGACCTGCGAACACCGGGGAGCTGTTTTTT,CASTGGPANTGELFF
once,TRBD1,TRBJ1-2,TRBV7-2,TGTGCCAGCAGCCCCCAAGCAGGGGGTCGCTATGGCTACACCTTC,CASSPQAGGRYGYTF
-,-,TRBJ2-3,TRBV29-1,TGCAGCGCAGGGGTGGATACGCAGTATTTT,CSAGVDTQYF
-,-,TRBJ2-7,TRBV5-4,TGTGCCATCCGAGAAGGGCCCGCCTACGAGCAGTACTTC,CAIREGPAYEQYF
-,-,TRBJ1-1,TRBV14,TGTGCCAGCAGCCAAGCCGACAAATACACTGAAGCTTTCTTT,CASSQADKYTEAFF
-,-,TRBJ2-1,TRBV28,TGTGCCAGCAGTTTCTGGCGGGAAGGGAACAATGAGCAGTTCTTC,CASSFWREGNNEQFF
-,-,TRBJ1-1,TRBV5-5,TGTGCCAGCAGCTTTGGACAGAACTATATGAACACTGAAGCTTTCTTT,CASSFGQNYMNTEAFF
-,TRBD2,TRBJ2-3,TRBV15,TGTGCCACCAGCAGAGATAGACTAGCGGGATCGGATACGCAGTATTTT,CATSRDRLAGSDTQYF
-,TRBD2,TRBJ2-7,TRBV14,TGTGCCAGCAGCCAAGATGCTCGGACTAGCGGCTCCTACGAGCAGTACTTC,CASSQDARTSGSYEQYF
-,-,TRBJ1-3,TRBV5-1,TGCGCCAGCAGCTTGTCGAACAGTGGAAACACCATATATTTT,CASSLSNSGNTIYF
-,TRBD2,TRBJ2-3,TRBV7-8,TGTGCCAGCAGCACCCGACTAGCGGGAGCAGCAGATACGCAGTATTTT,CASSTRLAGAADTQYF
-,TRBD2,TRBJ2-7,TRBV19,TGTGCCAGTAGTATAGATGCGGGAGCCTACGAGCAGTACTTC,CASSIDAGAYEQYF
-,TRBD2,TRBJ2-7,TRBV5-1,TGCGCCAGCAGCGCGACTAGCGGGTCTTCCTACGAGCAGTACTTC,CASSATSGSSYEQYF
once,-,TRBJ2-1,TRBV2,TGTGCCAGCAGTGAAATTGCACAAACCTACAATGAGCAGTTCTTC,CASSEIAQTYNEQFF
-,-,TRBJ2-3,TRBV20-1,TGCAGTGCTAGTTTGGGTGATACGCAGTATTTT,CSASLGDTQYF
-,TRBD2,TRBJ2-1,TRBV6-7,TGTGCCAGCAGTTTCGGCGTTCTAGCGGGAGGTTCCTGCCAGCTGGTCGGGTTCTTC,CASSFGVLAGGSCQLVGFF
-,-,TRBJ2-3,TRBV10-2,TGCGCCAGCAGTGCCACAACAGATACGCAGTATTTT,CASSATTDTQYF
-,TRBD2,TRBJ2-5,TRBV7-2,TGTGCCAGCAGTCTCTCCAGCGGGGAAGAGACCCAGTACTTC,CASSLSSGEETQYF
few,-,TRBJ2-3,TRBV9,TGTGCCAGCAGCGGAGATACAGATACGCAGTATTTT,CASSGDTDTQYF
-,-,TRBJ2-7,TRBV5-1,TGCGCCAGCAGCTTGGCGTCGGAGATCTCCTACGAGCAGTACTTC,CASSLASEISYEQYF
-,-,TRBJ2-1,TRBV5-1,TGCGCCAGCAGCTCGGTTGGCGGAACCACGCCCTACAATGAGCAGTTCTTC,CASSSVGGTTPYNEQFF
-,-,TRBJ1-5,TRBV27,TGTGCCAGCAGTTTACGGCAGGAACGTCAGCCCCAGCATTTT,CASSLRQERQPQHF
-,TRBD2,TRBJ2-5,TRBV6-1,TGTGCCAGCAGTCCAGGACTAGTCCAAGAGACCCAGTACTTC,CASSPGLVQETQYF
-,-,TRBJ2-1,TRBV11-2,TGTGCCAGCAGCTCCCGTGCAGGGGGGGAGAGTGAGCAGTTCTTC,CASSSRAGGESEQFF
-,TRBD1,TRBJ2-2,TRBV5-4,TGTGCCAGCAGCCTCAATCCCGGGACAGGGAACACCGGGGAGCTGTTTTTT,CASSLNPGTGNTGELFF
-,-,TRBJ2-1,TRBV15,TGTGCCACCAGCAGAGACCCATTGAATGAGCAGTTCTTC,CATSRDPLNEQFF
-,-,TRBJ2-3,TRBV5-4,TGTGCCAGCAGCCGACCCGGGGGAGGAGATACGCAGTATTTT,CASSRPGGGDTQYF
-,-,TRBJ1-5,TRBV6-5,TGTGCCTCAGCAGTTAAAACCGGGACCGTTCAGCATTTT,CASAVKTGTVQHF
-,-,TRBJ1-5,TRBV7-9,TGTGCCAGCAGCCTCACAGGGAGCAATCAGCCCCAGCATTTT,CASSLTGSNQPQHF
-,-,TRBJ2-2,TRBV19,TGTGCCAGTAGTATTGAACTTAACACCGGGGAGCTGTTTTTT,CASSIELNTGELFF
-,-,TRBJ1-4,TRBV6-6,TGTGCCAGCAGTAGGGGGGCGACAACTAATGAAAAACTGTTTTTT,CASSRGATTNEKLFF
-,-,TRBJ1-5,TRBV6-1,TGTGCCAGCAGTTCGTTACAGGGAATCAATCAGCCCCAGCATTTT,CASSSLQGINQPQHF
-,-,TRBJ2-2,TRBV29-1,TGCAGCGTTGGACAGATCGCCACCGGGGAGCTGTTTTTT,CSVGQIATGELFF
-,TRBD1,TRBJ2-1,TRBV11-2,TGTGCCAGCAGCTTAGAACAGGGGAACTACAATGAGCAGTTCTTC,CASSLEQGNYNEQFF
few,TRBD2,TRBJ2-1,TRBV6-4,TGTGCCAGCAGCGCCGGGACTAGCGGGAGAAATGAGCAGTTCTTC,CASSAGTSGRNEQFF
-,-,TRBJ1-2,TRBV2,TGTGCCAGCAGTGAATCCGGGTCCGGGGGCTACACCTTC,CASSESGSGGYTF
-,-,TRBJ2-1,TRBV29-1,TGCAGCGTTGAGGACACCCTACGGCCCTACAATGAGCAGTTCTTC,CSVEDTLRPYNEQFF